The entry below gives a single T cell receptor beta chain sequence along with its context. Germline CDR1 is LNHDA and CDR2 is SQIVND (reference sequence). The J segment lost 8 bases and the V segment lost 8 bases, leaving 5 bases of the junction unmatched. The CDR3 runs to 13 residues. This record belongs to a study of blood T cell repertoires in COVID-19. Study summary: COVID-19 samples from acute and convalescent phases originated in the United States, Italy and Spain.

The study drew participants aged roughly 18 to 95 years from approximately 25 US areas. Cohort allocation depended upon clinical history that participants reported. Libraries were prepared by immunoSEQ multiplex PCR; TCRdb keeps only in-frame clonotypes and omits some of them. The sample consists of fewer than 250,000 clones, almost 90% of them appearing once. The chain carries TRBV19 and TRBJ1-6; 8 nucleotides agree with TRBD1. Sequences were obtained from PBMCs or T cells enriched from blood (not recorded which). This TCR came from a man aged 25 to 40 who had been exposed to COVID-19. The CDR3 sequence is CASSTGEDSPLHF. In DNA, the CDR3 is TGTGCCAGTTCGACAGGGGAGGATTCACCCCTCCACTTT.